This TCR beta chain was documented in a study of blood T cells in healthy people across ages. The study, taken as a whole, reports: Reliance upon unsorted PBMCs precluded definitive naive versus antigen-experienced comparison.

Sample-barcoded 5' priming and a J-beta primer mix drove a second PCR of roughly 7 to 11 cycles. Samples each returned at least 3 million CDR3-containing paired-end reads. Using its own MiXCR run on the 5' RACE reads, TCRdb lists one record per CDR3 protein. The repertoire includes roughly 1.4 million distinct CDR3 sequences, around 59% of them detected once, and 6.7% sits in the top ten. A word on this clonotype: As yet, its antigen is unknown.

The sequence was obtained from a man aged 18 to 29 in good health. The sample was blood.

The CDR3 DNA sequence: TGCGCCAGCAGCCAAGATTGGGAAATGAACACTGAAGCTTTCTTT. Encoded protein: CASSQDWEMNTEAFF. V is TRBV4-3 and J is TRBJ1-1, with D hard to call. There are 15 residues in the CDR3. V was shortened by 0 bases and J by 0 bases, with 8 bases between the two germline ends. CDR1 is LGHNA and CDR2 is YSLEER in the germline V gene.